Presented here are 8 T cell receptor beta chains from one specimen sequenced in a study of shared clonotypes between healthy human individuals. Measured with immunoSEQ multiplex PCR; TCRdb has only the in-frame clones, and not every one. The sample lists 550,000 to 850,000 clones; approximately 79% were seen once. The sample was memory CD4+ T cells sorted from blood. Subset meaning: CD45RA-negative fraction. The receptors were sampled from a woman in her 30s in good health.

Details on this clone: A read error may produce the germline difference seen at one junction end. J is TRBJ2-7 and V is TRBV19, with unresolved D. This CDR3 is built from 10 residues. Germline V gives CDR1 LNHDA, CDR2 SQIVND (reference sequence). CDR3 coding DNA: TGTGCCAGTAGTATTAGGGTTGTGAACTTC. It is translated as CASSIRVVNF.

The chain couples TRBV11-3 to TRBJ2-3; the D is unclear. V lost 1 base and J 2 bases, leaving 10 bases between the germline ends. The germline V gene encodes CDR1 SGHNT and CDR2 YENEEA. The CDR3 has 15 amino acids. The DNA of the CDR3 is TGTGCCAGCAGCTTAGGTTTTAGGTCCACAGATACGCAGTATTTT. Translated, it gives CASSLGFRSTDTQYF. The variable domain in full, completed from reference TRBV11-3 and TRBJ2-3, reads EAGVVQSPRYKIIEKKQPVAFWCNPISGHNTLYWYLQNLGQGPELLIRYENEEAVDDSQLPKDRFSAERLKGVDSTLKIQPAELGDSAVYLCASSLGFRSTDTQYFGPGTRLTVL.

The chain is built from TRBV5-1 and TRBJ2-7, with D possibly TRBD1 on 9 matching bases. V was trimmed by 0 bases and J by 9 bases, leaving 19 bases between them. This CDR3 is 15 amino acids long. Germline values: CDR1 SGHRS, CDR2 YFSETQ. Here the CDR3 DNA reads TGCGCCAGCAGCTTGGTAGCGGGACAGGGTAGTGGGCAGTACTTC. It is translated as CASSLVAGQGSGQYF.

The chain combines TRBV4-1 with TRBJ2-1; 7 positions agree with TRBD2. This CDR3 has 17 amino acids. V gave up 2 bases and J gave up 4 bases; unmatched junction bases: 11. CDR1 and CDR2 from the germline V gene are MGHRA and YSYEKL. CDR3 in DNA: TGCGCCAGCAGCCAAAGGGGAAGCGGGAATTGGTACAATGAGCAGTTCTTC. This gives the protein CASSQRGSGNWYNEQFF.

The chain couples TRBV4-1 to TRBJ1-5; the D is unclear. Looked up from germline, CDR1 is MGHRA and CDR2 is YSYEKL. V lost 1 base, J lost 6 bases, and 19 bases lay in between. The CDR3 runs to 17 residues. DNA of the CDR3: TGCGCCAGCAGCCAAGCAGGAGGGCGGTCGCGTAGTCAGCCCCAGCATTTT. Its translation is CASSQAGGRSRSQPQHF.

This rearrangement joins TRBV6-1 to TRBJ1-4; 9 positions match TRBD1. Per germline, CDR1 MNHNS and CDR2 SASEGT. V lost 2 bases, J lost 6 bases, and 1 base stayed unmatched. The CDR3 runs 14 residues. In DNA, the CDR3 is TGTGCCAGCAGTGAAAGGACAGGGGATGAAAAACTGTTTTTT. It encodes CASSERTGDEKLFF.

There are a few counts of this clone. This chain uses TRBV6-1 with TRBJ2-2; D unclear. Trimming shortened V by 1 base and J by 2 bases, and 5 bases separated the two germline ends. The CDR3 runs to 14 residues. The germline CDR1 and CDR2 sequences are MNHNS and SASEGT. The CDR3 DNA is TGTGCCAGCAGTGAAGTAGGTAACACCGGGGAGCTGTTTTTT. It yields the protein CASSEVGNTGELFF.

This chain connects TRBV5-1 to TRBJ2-3; 8 positions agree with TRBD1. V shed 4 bases and J 5 bases; nucleotides not matched to a gene: 9. The CDR3 is made up of 15 amino acids. Germline CDR1 reads SGHRS; CDR2 reads YFSETQ. CDR3 in amino acids: CASSQGQAFIDTQYF. CDR3 nucleotide sequence: TGCGCCAGCAGCCAGGGACAGGCCTTTATAGATACGCAGTATTTT. Variable domain in full (rest from reference TRBV5-1 and TRBJ2-3): KAGVTQTPRYLIKTRGQQVTLSCSPISGHRSVSWYQQTPGQGLQFLFEYFSETQRNKGNFPGRFSGRQFSNSRSEMNVSTLELGDSALYLCASSQGQAFIDTQYFGPGTRLTVL.